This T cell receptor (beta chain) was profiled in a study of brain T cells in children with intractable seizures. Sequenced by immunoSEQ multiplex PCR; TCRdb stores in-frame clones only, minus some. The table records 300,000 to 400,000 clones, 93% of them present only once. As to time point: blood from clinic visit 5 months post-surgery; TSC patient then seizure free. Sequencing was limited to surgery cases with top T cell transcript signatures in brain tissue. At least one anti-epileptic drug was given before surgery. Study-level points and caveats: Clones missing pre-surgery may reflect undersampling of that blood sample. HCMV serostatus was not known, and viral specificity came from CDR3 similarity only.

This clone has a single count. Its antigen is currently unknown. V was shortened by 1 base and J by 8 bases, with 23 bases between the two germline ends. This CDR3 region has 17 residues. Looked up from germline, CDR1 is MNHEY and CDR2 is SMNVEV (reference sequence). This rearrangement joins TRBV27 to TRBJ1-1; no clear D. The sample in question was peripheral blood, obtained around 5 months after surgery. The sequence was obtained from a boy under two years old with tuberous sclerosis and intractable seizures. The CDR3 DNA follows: TGTGCCAGCAGTTTATGGTCCCATGGACGCGCGGTGGGCGAAGCTTTCTTT. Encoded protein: CASSLWSHGRAVGEAFF.